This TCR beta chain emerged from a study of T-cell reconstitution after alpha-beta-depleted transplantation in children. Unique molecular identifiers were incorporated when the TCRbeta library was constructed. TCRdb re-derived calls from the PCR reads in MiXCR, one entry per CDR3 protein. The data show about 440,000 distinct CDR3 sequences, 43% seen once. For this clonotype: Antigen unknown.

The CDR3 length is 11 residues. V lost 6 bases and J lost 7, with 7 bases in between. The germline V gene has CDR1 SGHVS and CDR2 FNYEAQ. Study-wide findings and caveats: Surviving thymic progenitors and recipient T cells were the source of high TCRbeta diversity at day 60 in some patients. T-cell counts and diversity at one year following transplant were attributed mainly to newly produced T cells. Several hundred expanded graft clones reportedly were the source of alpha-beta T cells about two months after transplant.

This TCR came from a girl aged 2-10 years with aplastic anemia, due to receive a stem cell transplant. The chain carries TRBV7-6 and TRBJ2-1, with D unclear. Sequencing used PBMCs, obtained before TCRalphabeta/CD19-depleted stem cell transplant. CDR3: CASSQRNEQFF. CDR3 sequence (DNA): TGTGCCAGCAGTCAACGGAATGAGCAGTTCTTC.